The present T cell receptor beta chain was sequenced within a study of T cells after yellow fever vaccination. Study-wide findings and caveats: Within FACS-sorted repertoires, abundant clonotypes contaminating from the bulk population could be present. A secondary response was less intense yet reached its peak sooner, at day 5 versus 15.

The CDR3 is made up of 16 amino acids. The V end was cut by 4 bases, the J end by 2 bases, with 19 bases between. The germline V gene has CDR1 SGHRS and CDR2 YFSETQ. TCRdb reanalysed the 5' RACE reads using MiXCR and keeps one entry per CDR3 protein. The sample consists of about 580,000 distinct CDR3 sequences, approximately 16% of them appearing once. Turning to this clonotype: No antigen is known for it.

The TCR originated in a man in his late teens or twenties who received the YFV17D yellow fever vaccine. This sample comprised PBMCs, obtained 5 days after the first yellow fever vaccination. The rearrangement joins TRBV5-1 to TRBJ2-7; D may correspond to TRBD1 or TRBD2 (5 bases each). The CDR3 protein is CASSHAPGTRAYEQYF. The CDR3, as DNA: TGCGCCAGCAGCCATGCCCCCGGGACCCGCGCCTACGAGCAGTACTTC.